A selection of T cell receptor beta chains follows, all from one sample in a study of shared clonotypes between healthy human individuals. Some clones are missing from TCRdb's copy, which holds only in-frame ones; the method was immunoSEQ multiplex PCR. The sample records around 2.1 million clones, nearly 97% being singletons. Sequenced input: naive CD4+ T cells sorted from blood. These receptors came from a man younger than 35 in good health. Both conserved end residues are part of each CDR3. D genes are given only for firm matches. Rows may omit the clone size; those that give it use once, few, many or a size class.

clone_size,v_call,j_call,d_call,cdr3_aa,cdr3_nt
NA,TRBV6-1,TRBJ1-6,NA,CASRDTHNSPLHF,TGTGCCAGCAGGGACACGCATAATTCACCCCTCCACTTT
few,TRBV2,TRBJ2-2,TRBD2,CASARTIAGGPTTGELFF,TGTGCCAGCGCCAGGACTATAGCGGGAGGGCCGACCACCGGGGAGCTGTTTTTT
NA,TRBV19,TRBJ2-7,NA,CASSERTGYEQYF,TGTGCCAGTAGCGAGCGTACTGGCTACGAGCAGTACTTC
NA,TRBV5-8,TRBJ1-5,NA,CASSQTYNQPQHF,TGTGCCAGCAGCCAGACCTACAATCAGCCCCAGCATTTT
NA,TRBV19,TRBJ2-6,NA,CASNVYSGANVLTF,TGTGCCAGTAACGTTTACTCTGGGGCCAACGTCCTGACTTTC
NA,TRBV10-1,TRBJ2-2,NA,CASSEGPPAGGELFF,TGCGCCAGCAGTGAGGGACCGCCTGCCGGCGGGGAGCTGTTTTTT
NA,TRBV5-1,TRBJ1-6,TRBD1,CASSETGGNSPLHF,TGCGCCAGCAGCGAAACAGGGGGCAATTCACCCCTCCACTTT
once,TRBV6-1,TRBJ1-3,NA,CASSEAGRAGNTIYF,TGTGCCAGCAGTGAAGCAGGCAGGGCTGGAAACACCATATATTTT
NA,TRBV6-1,TRBJ2-7,NA,CASRSSYEQYF,TGTGCCAGCAGATCTAGTTACGAGCAGTACTTC
NA,TRBV18,TRBJ2-7,TRBD1,CASSPGDIGTGGTEQYF,TGTGCCAGCTCACCCGGCGATATCGGGACAGGGGGCACCGAGCAGTACTTC
NA,TRBV2,TRBJ1-5,NA,CASSPRPNQPQHF,TGTGCCAGCAGTCCCCGCCCGAATCAGCCCCAGCATTTT
NA,TRBV9,TRBJ1-1,TRBD1,CASSVGGTGIPEGTEAFF,TGTGCCAGCAGCGTAGGAGGGACAGGGATTCCAGAAGGGACTGAAGCTTTCTTT
NA,TRBV4-1,TRBJ1-2,NA,CASAGQNLANYGYTF,TGCGCCAGCGCGGGGCAGAATTTGGCTAACTATGGCTACACCTTC
NA,TRBV5-5,TRBJ1-5,TRBD1,CASSPDRVNQPQHF,TGTGCCAGCAGCCCTGACAGGGTGAATCAGCCCCAGCATTTT
NA,TRBV4-1,TRBJ1-2,TRBD1,CASSQSRDRELTYGYTF,TGCGCCAGCAGCCAGTCCCGGGACAGGGAACTTACTTATGGCTACACCTTC
NA,TRBV27,TRBJ2-7,NA,CASSFQGGEQYF,TGTGCCAGCAGCTTTCAGGGGGGCGAGCAGTACTTC
once,TRBV2,TRBJ1-6,NA,CASRPQGSDSPLHF,TGTGCCAGCAGACCACAGGGTTCTGATTCACCCCTCCACTTT
NA,TRBV2,TRBJ1-2,TRBD1,CASRETGQGVSYTF,TGTGCCAGCAGGGAAACGGGACAGGGGGTTAGCTACACCTTC
NA,TRBV2,TRBJ1-3,TRBD1,CASRGPDGTASGNTIYF,TGTGCCAGCAGGGGGCCGGACGGGACAGCCTCTGGAAACACCATATATTTT
NA,TRBV7-2,TRBJ1-6,NA,CASSLRPGGINSPLHF,TGTGCCAGCAGCTTAAGGCCAGGCGGTATTAATTCACCCCTCCACTTT
NA,TRBV25-1,TRBJ2-7,TRBD2,CASSPLTSGVSYEQYF,TGTGCCAGCAGTCCACTGACTAGCGGGGTCTCCTACGAGCAGTACTTC
NA,TRBV7-7,TRBJ2-3,TRBD1,CASSLGTGETDTQYF,TGTGCTAGCAGCTTAGGGACAGGGGAAACAGATACGCAGTATTTT
once,TRBV7-9,TRBJ2-7,TRBD1,CASNHGTDPYEQYF,TGTGCCAGCAATCACGGGACAGACCCCTACGAGCAGTACTTC
NA,TRBV13,TRBJ2-7,TRBD2,CASSLGVTSGRDRFYEQYF,TGTGCCAGCAGCTTAGGGGTGACTAGCGGAAGAGACCGCTTCTACGAGCAGTACTTC
NA,TRBV4-1,TRBJ1-1,NA,CASSPVAFYSTEAFF,TGCGCCAGCAGCCCCGTTGCTTTCTACAGCACTGAAGCTTTCTTT
NA,TRBV30,TRBJ1-3,TRBD1,CAWRTGELSGNTIYF,TGTGCCTGGAGGACAGGGGAACTCTCTGGAAACACCATATATTTT
NA,TRBV28,TRBJ1-1,NA,CASSPLGAGAFF,TGTGCCAGCAGTCCCCTTGGGGCGGGAGCTTTCTTT
NA,TRBV5-1,TRBJ1-3,NA,CASSSSGGGDTIYF,TGCGCCAGCAGCTCGTCAGGCGGAGGGGACACCATATATTTT
NA,TRBV4-3,TRBJ1-4,NA,CASSQGEGFNEKLFF,TGCGCCAGCAGCCAAGGGGAGGGATTCAATGAAAAACTGTTTTTT
once,TRBV2,TRBJ2-5,NA,CASRNEQGFQETQYF,TGTGCCAGCAGAAACGAACAGGGATTTCAGGAGACCCAGTACTTC
NA,TRBV19,TRBJ2-1,TRBD2,CASSILAGAVGNEQFF,TGTGCCAGTAGTATTCTAGCGGGCGCCGTCGGGAATGAGCAGTTCTTC
NA,TRBV4-1,TRBJ2-7,NA,CASSRGAGYEQYF,TGCGCCAGCAGCCGAGGTGCTGGATACGAGCAGTACTTC
NA,TRBV30,TRBJ1-1,NA,CAWSVRGGMNTEAFF,TGTGCCTGGAGTGTAAGGGGGGGTATGAACACTGAAGCTTTCTTT
once,TRBV6-4,TRBJ2-7,NA,CASSEFGGQGYF,TGTGCCAGCAGTGAATTTGGGGGGCAAGGTTACTTC
once,TRBV5-1,TRBJ1-4,NA,CASSLVGSATNEKLFF,TGCGCCAGCAGCTTGGTGGGCAGCGCAACTAATGAAAAACTGTTTTTT
NA,TRBV25-1,TRBJ1-6,NA,CASSVGGSPLHF,TGTGCCAGCAGTGTGGGTGGTTCACCCCTCCACTTT
NA,TRBV28,TRBJ1-2,TRBD1,CASSSALIYRGRGYGYTF,TGTGCCAGCAGTTCCGCTCTGATATACAGGGGAAGGGGATATGGCTACACCTTC
NA,TRBV2,TRBJ2-2,NA,CATTIIGGPSTGELFF,TGTGCCACCACGATTATCGGGGGCCCCTCCACCGGGGAGCTGTTTTTT
NA,TRBV11-2,TRBJ2-7,NA,CASSLSFNSYEQYF,TGTGCCAGCAGCTTGTCCTTTAACTCCTACGAGCAGTACTTC
NA,TRBV6-5,TRBJ2-1,TRBD2,CASSILAGGYNEQFF,TGTGCCAGCAGCATACTAGCGGGGGGATACAATGAGCAGTTCTTC
NA,TRBV5-1,TRBJ2-6,NA,CASSWSLSGANVLTF,TGCGCCAGCAGTTGGAGTCTCTCTGGGGCCAACGTCCTGACTTTC
once,TRBV6-5,TRBJ1-2,TRBD1,CASSYARGYGYTF,TGTGCCAGCAGTTACGCCAGGGGGTATGGCTACACCTTC
NA,TRBV27,TRBJ2-7,TRBD1,CASSSGQGVRYEQYF,TGTGCCAGCAGTTCGGGACAGGGGGTAAGGTACGAGCAGTACTTC
NA,TRBV6-1,TRBJ2-7,TRBD1,CASRDRSNEQYF,TGTGCCAGCCGGGACAGGTCCAACGAGCAGTACTTC